The entry below describes one TCR beta chain. This sample was taken from a study of blood T cell repertoires in COVID-19. Looking at the study overall: Samples representing acute and convalescent COVID-19 were sourced from the United States, Italy and Spain. Sources were T cells, B-cell-depleted T cells, or PBMCs; the material itself was cDNA or gDNA.

Repertoires were generated with immunoSEQ multiplex PCR, while TCRdb's copy carries only in-frame clones and drops some. The sample lists some 190,000 clones, roughly 81% occurring once. V was pared by 5 bases and J by 8 bases, with 6 bases of the junction left unmatched. Looked up from germline, CDR1 is SGHNT and CDR2 is YENEEA. CDR3 length: 15 residues. This sequence joins TRBV11-3 and TRBJ2-1, with 13 bases identical to TRBD2. Source material: peripheral blood. The TCR sequence derives from a woman of 80 years or more with acute or convalescent COVID-19. CDR3 in amino acids: CASSTGLAGYHEQFF. CDR3 coding DNA: TGTGCCAGCAGCACGGGACTAGCGGGATATCATGAGCAGTTCTTC.